This entry lists 3 T cell receptor beta chains sequenced from one sample in a study of cytomegalovirus exposure and HLA in healthy donors (dated by TCRdb to the late 2010s). Preparation of the library involved the immunoSEQ multiplex PCR assay. For the multiplex PCR, a mixture combining 60 forward primers for TCR Vbeta segments and 13 reverse primers for TCR Jbeta segments was used. This immuneACCESS table, as held by TCRdb, lists in-frame sequences with V and J called but not all clones. Of the missing ones, under half trace to an unresolved V gene in checked studies; the others have no known cause. The sample table holds about 200,000 clones, of which 75% to 90% were seen once. Jointly, the top ten make up roughly 0.33% of the sample. Sequencing was done on a sample of PBMCs. All receptors come from a woman in her 30s in good health and CMV-seronegative.

V gene TRBV2 combines with J gene TRBJ1-3; no clear D. The CDR3 has 13 residues. Germline V gene data show CDR1 as SNHLY and CDR2 as FYNNEI. The germline V and J ends were trimmed by 5 bases and 4 bases, with 9 bases remaining between them. The CDR3 spells CASSPLSGNTIYF. The CDR3 nucleotides read TGTGCCAGCAGTCCTCTGTCGGGAAACACCATATATTTT.

J is TRBJ2-1 and V is TRBV6-1; D is possibly TRBD1 (7 bases). CDR1 is MNHNS and CDR2 is SASEGT in the germline V gene. Trimming pared 0 bases from V and 7 bases from J, leaving 19 bases between. CDR3 size: 17 residues. CDR3 protein: CASSEAGGKGARNEQFF. The CDR3 DNA reads TGTGCCAGCAGTGAAGCGGGAGGAAAGGGGGCAAGGAATGAGCAGTTCTTC.

The chain employs TRBV25-1 and TRBJ2-2; 9 nucleotides line up with TRBD1. V was clipped by 3 bases and J by 3 bases; unmatched bases: 5. Germline CDR1 MGHDK, CDR2 SYGVNS. The CDR3 contains 16 residues. The DNA for the CDR3 is TGTGCCAGCAGTGACTACCGGACAGGGGACACCGGGGAGCTGTTTTTT. Its protein product is CASSDYRTGDTGELFF.